This T cell receptor beta chain is drawn from a study of cytomegalovirus exposure and HLA in healthy donors. Overall study findings and caveats: The HLA-A and HLA-B alleles of most subjects were reportedly predicted accurately from TCR beta sequences. About 87% or about 30% of the time was how often most TCR beta V segments were productive, according to an earlier analysis.

Researchers ran the PCR with 60 Vbeta and 13 Jbeta primers. Clones were sequenced by immunoSEQ multiplex PCR, and TCRdb holds only the in-frame ones, with some missing. The table lists 75,000 to 95,000 clones, around 90% of them singletons. Each of the donors was a healthy bone marrow donor. At collection, donors were nominally healthy, but unrecorded immune exposures were probable. Germline V gene data show CDR1 as MGHRA and CDR2 as YSYEKL. Trimming removed 0 bases from V and 1 base from J, with 9 bases in between. The CDR3 extends over 16 amino acids. Details on this clone: Its target is not known.

Sequenced input: PBMCs. The rearrangement links TRBV4-1 to TRBJ2-2, with D maybe TRBD1 (5 bases). The TCR was taken from a man between 18 and 35 years old in good health and CMV-seronegative. The CDR3 loop is CASSQERQGNTGELFF. CDR3 sequence (DNA): TGCGCCAGCAGCCAAGAAAGGCAGGGGAACACCGGGGAGCTGTTTTTT.